These 19 T cell receptor beta chains came from one sample sequenced in a study of blood T cell repertoires in COVID-19 (dated by TCRdb to about 2020). The library was generated by the immunoSEQ multiplex PCR assay. TCRdb took over this immuneACCESS table, retaining in-frame rearrangements with V and J assigned. Such tables are incomplete; in checked studies, under half of the missing clones stem from an unresolved V gene, and the remainder is unexplained. The sample records some 290,000 clones, 90% to 95% of which are singletons. The top ten clones comprise 3.5% to 5% of the sample. The sequencing sample was made of PBMCs or T cells enriched from blood (not recorded which). These receptors were collected from a woman aged 25 to 45 who had been exposed to COVID-19.

The rearrangement links TRBV6-5 to TRBJ1-5; 7 nucleotides agree with TRBD1. There are 15 residues in the CDR3. Germline lookup yields CDR1 MNHEY and CDR2 SVGAGI. Losses at the gene ends were 4 bases for V and 7 bases for J; bases not matched to a gene: 10. The CDR3 sequence is CASSSTGRRSQPQHF. CDR3 DNA: TGTGCCAGCAGTTCGACAGGGCGGAGGAGCCAGCCCCAGCATTTT.

This chain connects TRBV27 to TRBJ1-5; D remains unclear. This CDR3 has 17 amino acids. V lost 2 bases, J lost 6 bases, and 20 bases lay in between. Germline V gene sequence: CDR1 MNHEY, CDR2 SMNVEV (reference sequence). CDR3 in amino acids: CASSLTWAPSGTQPQHF. The CDR3 DNA reads as TGTGCCAGCAGTTTAACGTGGGCCCCAAGTGGCACTCAGCCCCAGCATTTT.

This chain uses TRBV6-5 with TRBJ1-2; 9 bases map to TRBD1. The V and J ends lost 11 bases and 5 bases, in that order; junction bases with no gene match: 6. The CDR3 is 12 amino acids. Germline V gene sequence: CDR1 MNHEY, CDR2 SVGAGI. CDR3 nucleotides: TGTGCCGCGTCGGGACAGGGTTATGGCTACACCTTC. Translating it yields CAASGQGYGYTF.

The chain joins TRBV6-5 to TRBJ2-7; 10 nucleotides align to TRBD2. V dropped 3 bases and J dropped 1; count of bases not matched to a gene: 3. CDR3 length: 15 amino acids. The germline V gene has CDR1 MNHEY and CDR2 SVGAGI. This CDR3 is CASSYGLAVSYEQYF. The CDR3 DNA reads TGTGCCAGCAGTTATGGACTAGCGGTTTCCTACGAGCAGTACTTC.

J is TRBJ2-2 and V is TRBV11-2; 8 bases map to TRBD1. The germline gives CDR1 SGHAT, CDR2 FQNNGV. The CDR3 has 15 amino acids. V was clipped by 6 bases and J by 7 bases; unmatched bases: 10. The DNA for the CDR3 is TGTGCCAGCAGACCAAGGACAGGGTTGGACGGGGAGCTGTTTTTT. Its translation is CASRPRTGLDGELFF.

The V and J genes are TRBV7-2 and TRBJ2-3; TRBD2 aligns across 13 bases. The V segment lost 6 bases and the J segment 4 bases; nucleotides outside the gene matches: 10. Per the germline V gene, CDR1 is SGHTA and CDR2 is FQGNSA. The CDR3 runs to 17 residues. In DNA form, the CDR3 reads TGTGCCAGCAGGTCCAGACTAGCGGGGGGCCTACCAGATACGCAGTATTTT. Amino acid sequence: CASRSRLAGGLPDTQYF.

V and J are TRBV2 and TRBJ1-5; possible D gene TRBD1, 5 bases. CDR3 length: 14 amino acids. Trimming stripped 5 bases from V and 5 bases from J, with 13 bases between. Germline CDR1 reads SNHLY; CDR2 reads FYNNEI. The CDR3 spells CASSREGRYQPQHF. CDR3 coding DNA: TGTGCCAGCAGTCGGGAGGGGCGATATCAGCCCCAGCATTTT. The full variable domain, with the rest looked up from reference TRBV2 and TRBJ1-5, is EPEVTQTPSHQVTQMGQEVILRCVPISNHLYFYWYRQILGQKVEFLVSFYNNEISEKSEIFDDQFSVERPDGSNFTLKIRSTKLEDSAMYFCASSREGRYQPQHFGDGTRLSIL.

The chain uses TRBV10-3 and TRBJ1-2, with D perhaps matching TRBD1 (5 bases). Germline CDR1 is ENHRY and CDR2 is SYGVKD. The CDR3 totals 13 residues. V was pared by 6 bases and J by 5 bases, with 13 bases between. DNA of the CDR3: TGTGCCATCAGAAGTGGGGCGACTTATGGCTACACCTTC. Translating gives CAIRSGATYGYTF.

The genes are TRBV21-1 and TRBJ1-4; TRBD1, the D gene given by the table, was not confirmed from the DNA. TRBV21-1 is designated a pseudogene. The CDR3 is 21 amino acids. The CDR3 nucleotides read TGTGCCAGCAGATTTTTTAAAGCCGGGACAGGAATCTTTGCAACTAATGAAAAACTGTTTTTT. Amino acid sequence: CASRFFKAGTGIFATNEKLFF.

The chain employs TRBV6-5 and TRBJ1-6, with TRBD1 as a possible D gene (5 bases). Trimming took 4 bases from V and 5 from J, leaving 6 bases between them. The germline V gene encodes CDR1 MNHEY and CDR2 SVGAGI. The CDR3 is 13 amino acids. The CDR3 spells CASSSQDNSPLHF. The CDR3, as DNA: TGTGCCAGCAGTTCACAGGATAATTCACCCCTCCACTTT.

This chain uses TRBV11-2 with TRBJ1-1; weak D call: TRBD1 (6 bases). The CDR3 is 16 amino acids. With 1 base removed from V and 0 bases from J, the gap between germline ends came to 12 bases. Germline loops: CDR1 SGHAT, CDR2 FQNNGV. CDR3 nucleotide sequence: TGTGCCAGCAGCTTAGCCTCAGGGGATCTGAACACTGAAGCTTTCTTT. Amino acids: CASSLASGDLNTEAFF.

The rearrangement uses TRBV6-6 and TRBJ1-2, with no clear D. Trimming took off 4 bases at V and 0 bases at J, with 15 bases between the two ends. Germline V gene lookup returns CDR1 MNHNY and CDR2 SVGAGI (reference sequence). The CDR3 is 16 residues long. The CDR3 spells CASSSSGRDPNYGYTF. CDR3 nucleotides: TGTGCCAGCAGTTCCTCCGGCCGGGATCCTAACTATGGCTACACCTTC.

The V call is TRBV5-8, the J call TRBJ2-7; maybe TRBD2 (5 bases). CDR3 size: 15 residues. V dropped 2 bases and J dropped 5 bases, with 17 bases sitting between them. Germline V CDR1 and CDR2: SGHTS, YDEGEE. The CDR3 nucleotides are TGTGCCAGCAGCTTAACCGCTGGACTGAACCACGAGCAGTACTTC. It is translated as CASSLTAGLNHEQYF. Based on the CDR3 plus reference TRBV5-8 and TRBJ2-7, the full variable domain is EAGVTQSPTHLIKTRGQQATLRCSPISGHTSVYWYQQALGLGLQFLLWYDEGEERNRGNFPPRFSGRQFPNYSSELNVNALELEDSALYLCASSLTAGLNHEQYFGPGTRLTVT.

This chain joins TRBV12-3 or TRBV12-4 and TRBJ1-4; maybe TRBD1 (5 bases). V was cut by 6 bases and J by 10 bases, with 15 bases left in between. This CDR3 comprises 13 residues. CDR3 DNA sequence: TGTGCCAGCAGCCGACAGTCCGAACTAAAACTGTTTTTT. This translates into CASSRQSELKLFF.

The chain is built from TRBV2 and TRBJ1-2, with a weak D call TRBD1 (6 bases). V lost 3 bases to trimming and J lost 10 bases, with 9 bases between them. The CDR3 totals 11 residues. Germline V gene data show CDR1 as SNHLY and CDR2 as FYNNEI. The CDR3 is CASSDPGAYTF. CDR3 nucleotide sequence: TGTGCCAGCAGTGACCCAGGGGCCTACACCTTC.

The rearrangement joins TRBV6-5 to TRBJ1-1, with D uncertain. In germline, CDR1 is MNHEY, CDR2 SVGAGI. The CDR3 is 14 amino acids. V dropped 5 bases and J dropped 8 bases, with 18 bases sitting between them. The CDR3 coding sequence is TGTGCCAGCAGTCCCCAGCCGCAGGTGAACGAAGCTTTCTTT. Its protein is CASSPQPQVNEAFF.

This clone turned up a few times. The chain is built from TRBV5-1 and TRBJ2-3, with D perhaps TRBD1 (5 bases). The germline V gene has CDR1 SGHRS and CDR2 YFSETQ. This CDR3 is built from 13 residues. Trimming took 4 bases from V and 4 from J, leaving 10 bases between them. The CDR3 here is CASSIDRADTQYF. The DNA for the CDR3 is TGCGCCAGCAGCATCGACAGAGCAGATACGCAGTATTTT.

The J gene is TRBJ2-3, the V gene TRBV7-3, with 8 nucleotides matching TRBD2. The germline CDR1 and CDR2 sequences are SGHTA and FQGTGA. Trimming removed 6 bases from V and 5 bases from J; junction bases left unmatched: 7. The CDR3 covers 14 residues. The CDR3 coding sequence is TGTGCCAGCAGTTCCGGGGGGGCGAGAGATACGCAGTATTTT. Its translation is CASSSGGARDTQYF.

The genes are TRBV2 and TRBJ1-1; possible D gene TRBD1, 5 bases. Germline CDR1 is SNHLY and CDR2 is FYNNEI. The ends were cut back, 10 bases at V and 2 bases at J, with 14 bases in the middle. The CDR3 runs 13 residues. This CDR3 is CAISDGGNTEAFF. As DNA, the CDR3 is TGTGCCATCTCCGACGGGGGAAACACTGAAGCTTTCTTT.